This paragraph reports one T cell receptor (beta chain). One junction end disagrees with the germline gene, perhaps due to a read error. The data derive from a study of blood T cell repertoires in COVID-19. Looking at the study overall: Sites in the United States, Italy and Spain provided acute and convalescent COVID-19 samples. PBMCs, B-cell-depleted T cells, or T cells provided the cDNA or gDNA that made up the material.

The CDR3 runs to 13 residues. Germline assignment: CDR1 LNHNV and CDR2 YYDKDF (reference sequence). The assay was immunoSEQ multiplex PCR, and TCRdb's table has in-frame clones only and misses some. The sample records approximately 150,000 clones, 88% being singletons. The sample comprised peripheral blood. This receptor was identified in a man in his 70s with active COVID-19. The J gene is TRBJ1-1, the V gene TRBV15, with D tentatively TRBD1 (5 bases). For the CDR3, the DNA is TGTGCCACCAGCAGAGGGAAGGCGGGGGATTGGGTCTTT. Amino acids: CATSRGKAGDWVF.